These 30 T cell receptor beta chains were all obtained from the same sample, sequenced in a study of blood T cells in healthy people across ages. The use of a sample-barcoded 5' primer and a J-beta primer mix characterized a second PCR of roughly 6 to 11 cycles. TCRdb itself ran the 5' RACE reads through MiXCR, one entry per CDR3 protein. This table has around 970,000 distinct CDR3 sequences, roughly 51% appearing once. Sample: blood. These TCRs come from an older woman in good health.

This clonotype was observed a few times. The chain couples TRBV6-6 to TRBJ1-2, with no clear D. Deletions cut 7 bases from V and 8 bases from J, with 23 bases between. From germline, CDR1 is MNHNY and CDR2 SVGAGI (reference sequence). This CDR3 region has 15 residues. In DNA form, the CDR3 reads TGTGCCAGCACAATTACGGGCACAGCCCCTCGGGGCTACACCTTC. It specifies CASTITGTAPRGYTF.

The V gene is TRBV24-1, the J gene TRBJ1-1; no reliable D call. Germline loops: CDR1 KGHDR, CDR2 SFDVKD. V lost 3 bases and J lost 5, with 9 bases in between. This CDR3 has 13 amino acids. The CDR3 nucleotides are TGTGCCACCAGTGATCAAGGGAGGACTGAAGCTTTCTTT. This gives the protein CATSDQGRTEAFF.

This chain connects TRBV3-1 to TRBJ2-5; 7 bases match TRBD1. The CDR3 totals 13 residues. CDR1 and CDR2 from the germline V gene are LGHDT and YNNKEL (reference sequence). The V gene end was trimmed by 7 bases and the J gene end by 5 bases; junction bases not matched to a gene: 7. The CDR3 region is CASTKGAVETQYF. DNA for the CDR3: TGTGCCAGCACCAAGGGGGCGGTGGAGACCCAGTACTTC.

The chain has TRBV6-4 and TRBJ2-5; D unresolved. Between the trimmed V and J ends, which lost 4 bases and 11 bases, there was a span of 11 bases. Germline V CDR1 and CDR2: MRHNA, SNTAGT. The CDR3 covers 11 residues. CDR3 amino acids: CASSVPSGQYF. In DNA, the CDR3 is TGTGCCAGCAGTGTCCCCAGTGGGCAGTACTTC.

The rearrangement links TRBV28 to TRBJ2-7; 8 bases match TRBD1. V trimming: 7 bases; J trimming: 1 base; junction bases outside the gene matches: 9. The germline gives CDR1 MDHEN, CDR2 SYDVKM. This CDR3 comprises 15 residues. The CDR3 nucleotides are TGTGCCAGCACCGGTCTGGGGACAGGATCCTACGAGCAGTACTTC. Translation: CASTGLGTGSYEQYF.

The genes are TRBV28 and TRBJ2-7, with a possible D match to TRBD2 (7 bases). Trimming stripped 2 bases from V and 5 bases from J, with 13 bases between. The CDR3 is 14 amino acids. Germline lookup yields CDR1 MDHEN and CDR2 SYDVKM. The CDR3, as DNA: TGTGCCAGCAGTTTAAGTGGAGGGGGGGACGAGCAGTACTTC. Translation gives CASSLSGGGDEQYF.

The chain has TRBV12-3 or TRBV12-4 and TRBJ2-1; TRBD1 matches at 9 bases. The CDR3 is 15 amino acids. V was pared by 4 bases and J by 6 bases, with 7 bases of the junction left unmatched. This chain's CDR3 is CASSSGQGRSNEQFF. The CDR3 nucleotides are TGTGCCAGCAGTTCCGGACAGGGGCGGAGCAATGAGCAGTTCTTC.

This clonotype was seen only once. The gene calls are TRBV5-1 and TRBJ2-1; a possible D gene is TRBD2 (5 bases). The length of the CDR3 is 17 residues. V lost 0 bases, J lost 0 bases, and 13 bases lay in between. Germline lookup yields CDR1 SGHRS and CDR2 YFSETQ. In DNA form, the CDR3 reads TGCGCCAGCAGCTTGGTTTCCGCTAGCAACTCCTACAATGAGCAGTTCTTC. Residues: CASSLVSASNSYNEQFF.

This chain uses TRBV7-8 with TRBJ2-7; D ambiguous. The germline V gene encodes CDR1 SGHVS and CDR2 FQNEAQ. V lost 2 bases and J 0 bases, leaving 11 bases between the germline ends. This CDR3 region has 15 residues. Here the CDR3 reads CASSLPGSLSYEQYF. CDR3 bases: TGTGCCAGCAGCTTACCCGGATCACTCTCCTACGAGCAGTACTTC.

J is TRBJ1-2 and V is TRBV4-2; possible D gene TRBD1, 6 bases. CDR3 length: 13 amino acids. Trimming stripped 0 bases from V and 8 bases from J, with 10 bases between. Germline CDR1 reads LGHNA; CDR2 reads YNFKEQ. DNA for the CDR3: TGTGCCAGCAGCCAAGATTTAGGGGGAGGCTACACCTTC. Amino acid sequence: CASSQDLGGGYTF.

This clonotype came up a few times. The CDR3 reads CSARRGPTYNEQFF. As DNA, the CDR3 is TGCAGTGCTAGGCGGGGCCCAACCTACAATGAGCAGTTCTTC. This chain uses TRBV20-1 with TRBJ2-1; tentative D call: TRBD2 (6 bases). The CDR3 runs 14 residues. Germline V CDR1 and CDR2: DFQATT, SNEGSKA (reference sequence). The V end was cut by 3 bases, the J end by 2 bases, with 11 bases between.

The chain employs TRBV20-1 and TRBJ1-5; no reliable D call. The germline V gene has CDR1 DFQATT and CDR2 SNEGSKA (reference sequence). Trimming left V 4 bases short and J 9 bases short, with 13 bases between. This CDR3 has 12 residues. Here the CDR3 DNA reads TGCAGTGCTATGGGATTTGGGCTGCCCCAGCATTTT. Amino acid sequence: CSAMGFGLPQHF.

This clonotype showed up just a few times. The CDR3 sequence is CATSRNAGTANQPQHF. The CDR3 DNA is TGTGCCACCAGCAGAAATGCCGGGACAGCAAATCAGCCCCAGCATTTT. The V gene is TRBV15, the J gene TRBJ1-5; 7 bases align to TRBD1. The CDR3 spans 16 residues. J gave up 4 bases and V 2 bases, and 8 bases lay outside the gene matches. The V gene's germline CDR1 is LNHNV and CDR2 YYDKDF (reference sequence).

The chain combines TRBV10-3 with TRBJ2-3; no reliable D call. CDR3 length: 11 amino acids. V shed 8 bases and J shed 5 bases, with 8 bases lying between them. Germline-derived CDR1 and CDR2 are ENHRY and SYGVKD. This CDR3 is CAIGTGDTQYF. The CDR3 DNA sequence: TGTGCCATCGGTACGGGAGATACGCAGTATTTT.

There are many counts of this clonotype. This rearrangement joins TRBV4-3 to TRBJ2-1; 12 bases line up with TRBD2. This CDR3 is 16 amino acids long. The junction had 2 bases not matched to a gene; V was cut back by 3 bases and J by 2 bases. Germline V gives CDR1 LGHNA, CDR2 YSLEER. Here the CDR3 reads CASSQGLAGAYNEQFF. The CDR3, as DNA: TGCGCCAGCAGCCAGGGACTAGCGGGTGCCTACAATGAGCAGTTCTTC.

This clonotype was seen a handful of times. The CDR3 region is CASSPRDSSRETQYF. In nucleotides, the CDR3 is TGCGCCAGCAGCCCCAGGGACTCCTCCCGGGAGACCCAGTACTTC. The gene calls are TRBV5-1 and TRBJ2-5; D might be TRBD2 (6 bases). Trimming cost V 4 bases and J 5 bases, with 18 bases left between them. Looked up from germline, CDR1 is SGHRS and CDR2 is YFSETQ. CDR3 length: 15 amino acids. Full variable domain (outside the CDR3, taken from reference TRBV5-1 and TRBJ2-5): KAGVTQTPRYLIKTRGQQVTLSCSPISGHRSVSWYQQTPGQGLQFLFEYFSETQRNKGNFPGRFSGRQFSNSRSEMNVSTLELGDSALYLCASSPRDSSRETQYFGPGTRLLVL.

The chain employs TRBV29-1 and TRBJ1-2, with D maybe TRBD1 (6 bases). The CDR3 length is 13 residues. Germline V gene sequence: CDR1 SQVTM, CDR2 ANQGSEA. The germline V and J ends were trimmed by 7 bases and 2 bases, with 14 bases remaining between them. In nucleotides, the CDR3 is TGCAGCGGCGGCGAAGGGGGAAACTATGGCTACACCTTC. Its protein product is CSGGEGGNYGYTF.

There are a few counts of this clonotype. The rearrangement joins TRBV13 to TRBJ2-4, with 7 bases fitting TRBD1. Germline V gene data show CDR1 as PRHDT and CDR2 as FYEKMQ (reference sequence). The CDR3 consists of 12 residues. Germline trimming cut 5 bases from V and 5 bases from J; bases unmatched to any gene: 0. CDR3 sequence (DNA): TGTGCCAGCAGCACAGGGGAAAACATTCAGTACTTC. Its translation is CASSTGENIQYF. Drawing the rest from reference TRBV13 and TRBJ2-4, the complete variable domain is AAGVIQSPRHLIKEKRETATLKCYPIPRHDTVYWYQQGPGQDPQFLISFYEKMQSDKGSIPDRFSAQQFSDYHSELNMSSLELGDSALYFCASSTGENIQYFGAGTRLSVL.

J is TRBJ1-4 and V is TRBV9; no clear D gene. The CDR3 consists of 15 residues. Germline CDR1 SGDLS, CDR2 YYNGEE. V was trimmed by 4 bases and J by 3 bases, leaving 13 bases between them. The CDR3 region is CASSFSPSSNEKLFF. The CDR3 DNA sequence: TGTGCCAGCAGCTTTAGTCCGTCGTCTAATGAAAAACTGTTTTTT.

The chain couples TRBV10-3 to TRBJ2-5; D is undetermined. The V gene's germline CDR1 is ENHRY and CDR2 SYGVKD. Trimming left V 3 bases short and J 8 bases short, with 4 bases between. The CDR3 consists of 10 residues. The CDR3 region is CAISDGTQYF. In nucleotides, the CDR3 is TGTGCCATCAGTGATGGCACCCAGTACTTC.

V is TRBV29-1 and J is TRBJ2-5; the D call may be TRBD1 or TRBD2 (5 bases each). This CDR3 has 12 amino acids. The V end lost 3 bases, the J end lost 5 bases, and 10 bases lay between the germline ends. Germline V CDR1 and CDR2: SQVTM, ANQGSEA. CDR3 region: CSVDPWGETQYF. In DNA form, the CDR3 reads TGCAGCGTTGACCCCTGGGGGGAGACCCAGTACTTC.

The chain carries TRBV5-1 and TRBJ1-6, with D tentatively TRBD1 (5 bases). Looked up from germline, CDR1 is SGHRS and CDR2 is YFSETQ. Trimming took off 0 bases at V and 2 bases at J, with 9 bases between the two ends. CDR3 length equals 16 residues. The chain's CDR3 is CASSLEGNPYNSPLHF. The CDR3 bases are TGCGCCAGCAGCTTGGAGGGGAACCCCTATAATTCACCCCTCCACTTT.

Of note for this clonotype: At one end the junction does not follow the germline gene, possibly because of a read error. The V and J genes are TRBV5-6 and TRBJ1-2; possibly TRBD1 for D (5 bases). Per the germline V gene, CDR1 is SGHDT and CDR2 is YYEEEE. The CDR3 covers 11 residues. The CDR3 DNA reads TGTGTCAGCAGCCAGGGATGGGGCTACACCTTC. Protein: CVSSQGWGYTF.

The chain links TRBV13 to TRBJ2-1, with 11 bases fitting TRBD2. The CDR3 is 17 amino acids. Germline assignment: CDR1 PRHDT and CDR2 FYEKMQ (reference sequence). J was trimmed by 4 bases and V by 2 bases; bases with no gene match: 7. The CDR3 is CASSLRQLAGAYNEQFF. CDR3 coding DNA: TGTGCCAGCAGCTTACGCCAACTAGCGGGAGCTTACAATGAGCAGTTCTTC. The entire variable domain, with the rest obtained from reference TRBV13 and TRBJ2-1, is as follows: AAGVIQSPRHLIKEKRETATLKCYPIPRHDTVYWYQQGPGQDPQFLISFYEKMQSDKGSIPDRFSAQQFSDYHSELNMSSLELGDSALYFCASSLRQLAGAYNEQFFGPGTRLTVL.

This clonotype was seen only once. The genes are TRBV4-1 and TRBJ2-1; TRBD2 aligns across 12 bases. The CDR3 loop spans 19 amino acids. The germline V gene encodes CDR1 MGHRA and CDR2 YSYEKL. The J segment lost 9 bases and the V segment lost 0 bases, leaving 15 bases of the junction unmatched. The CDR3 protein is CASSQDRSETSGRDGEQFF. The CDR3 coding sequence is TGCGCCAGCAGCCAAGATCGTTCTGAGACTAGCGGGAGAGACGGTGAGCAGTTCTTC.

This chain joins TRBV6-1 and TRBJ2-7; 11 bases match TRBD1. There are 13 residues in the CDR3. Losses at the gene ends were 9 bases for V and 4 bases for J; bases not matched to a gene: 5. Germline V gives CDR1 MNHNS, CDR2 SASEGT. CDR3: CASRTGGLYEQYF. CDR3 DNA: TGTGCCAGTCGGACAGGGGGCCTTTACGAGCAGTACTTC.

This clonotype was found many times. The genes are TRBV4-1 and TRBJ2-5; maybe TRBD2 (6 bases). CDR1 and CDR2 (germline): MGHRA, YSYEKL. The ends were cut back, 6 bases at V and 1 base at J, with 27 bases in the middle. The CDR3 extends over 19 amino acids. The CDR3 DNA follows: TGCGCCAGCAGTAGGAGGGACGCTCGGCAGGCGGGACCCCAAGAGACCCAGTACTTC. Translation: CASSRRDARQAGPQETQYF.

This clonotype appeared a few times. The gene calls are TRBV20-1 and TRBJ2-7; 12 bases match TRBD2. J lost 5 bases, V lost 6 bases, and 17 bases had no gene match. The CDR3 runs to 17 residues. Per the germline V gene, CDR1 is DFQATT and CDR2 is SNEGSKA (reference sequence). The CDR3 DNA follows: TGCAGTGCGAAGGGACTAGCGGGTGGGGCAGTGTTCCACGAGCAGTACTTC. Protein product: CSAKGLAGGAVFHEQYF.

This clonotype was seen a few times. This rearrangement joins TRBV12-3 or TRBV12-4 to TRBJ2-5; D gene ambiguous. V dropped 8 bases and J dropped 5 bases, with 9 bases sitting between them. This CDR3 comprises 11 residues. This chain's CDR3 is CASARAETQYF. CDR3 bases: TGTGCCAGCGCTCGGGCGGAGACCCAGTACTTC.

This clonotype turned up a few times. The chain employs TRBV4-2 and TRBJ2-5, with D perhaps matching TRBD2 (6 bases). V was pared by 3 bases and J by 11 bases, with 25 bases between. This CDR3 region has 16 residues. Germline CDR1 is LGHNA and CDR2 is YNFKEQ. CDR3 coding DNA: TGTGCCAGCAGCCAGGCCGGGACTCGAAGTTACAATGAGCAGTACTTC. Protein sequence: CASSQAGTRSYNEQYF.